The rows below give T cell receptor beta chains drawn from one sample of a study of blood T cell repertoires in COVID-19. The method was immunoSEQ multiplex PCR; TCRdb's version includes in-frame clones alone and lacks a portion of them. The table has about 240,000 clones, more than 75% seen once; the top ten hold approximately 6.8%. Specimen: peripheral blood. The source of these receptors is an older woman with active or convalescent COVID-19. Both conserved end residues are part of each CDR3. D genes are given only for firm matches. Not every row has a clone size; where given, it reads once, few, many or a size class.

TRBV6-2/TRBV6-3,NA,TRBJ2-3,NA,16,CASSYSKGHLTDTQYF,TGTGCCAGCAGTTACTCGAAGGGACACCTCACAGATACGCAGTATTTT
TRBV5-1,TRBD1,TRBJ1-2,NA,14,CASSPGTGGIGYTF,TGCGCCAGCAGCCCAGGGACAGGGGGGATTGGCTACACCTTC
TRBV6-6,TRBD1,TRBJ1-6,few,17,CASSPGRGLRGPSPLHF,TGTGCCAGCAGTCCCGGCAGGGGGCTTCGAGGCCCTTCACCCCTCCACTTT
TRBV5-1,NA,TRBJ2-3,NA,14,CASSLTGPTDTQYF,TGCGCCAGCAGCTTGACAGGACCCACAGATACGCAGTATTTT
TRBV12-3/TRBV12-4,TRBD2,TRBJ2-7,NA,12,CASSSGTRNLYF,TGTGCCAGCAGCTCCGGGACTAGAAATCTGTACTTC
TRBV6-1,TRBD1,TRBJ1-2,once,14,CASSEIGTAYGYTF,TGTGCCAGCAGTGAAATCGGGACAGCTTATGGCTACACCTTC
TRBV11-3,TRBD2,TRBJ2-5,few,13,CASGSSGGETQYF,TGTGCCAGCGGTTCCAGCGGGGGAGAGACCCAGTACTTC
TRBV9,TRBD1,TRBJ2-3,few,15,CASSVGTGPTDTQYF,TGTGCCAGCAGCGTAGGGACAGGACCCACAGATACGCAGTATTTT
TRBV10-1,NA,TRBJ1-5,once,14,CASSEGAGNQPQHF,TGCGCCAGCAGTGAGGGGGCAGGGAACCAGCCCCAGCATTTT
TRBV6-2/TRBV6-3,NA,TRBJ1-1,NA,15,CASSLVRQGSSAAFF,TGTGCCAGCAGTTTAGTTCGCCAGGGCAGTTCCGCAGCTTTCTTT
TRBV10-3,TRBD2,TRBJ2-3,NA,16,CAISEALAGFTDTQYF,TGTGCCATCAGTGAGGCCCTAGCGGGGTTCACAGATACGCAGTATTTT
TRBV10-2,NA,TRBJ2-3,NA,13,CASRQGGTDTQYF,TGCGCCAGCAGACAGGGAGGCACAGATACGCAGTATTTT
TRBV3-1/TRBV3-2,NA,TRBJ2-7,NA,14,CASSQGGGGYEQYF,TGTGCCAGCAGCCAAGGGGGGGGCGGCTACGAGCAGTACTTC
TRBV4-3,TRBD1,TRBJ2-7,NA,14,CASSQGQGSYEQYF,TGCGCCAGCAGCCAAGGACAGGGTTCCTACGAGCAGTACTTC
TRBV5-1,TRBD1,TRBJ1-6,NA,13,CASSEGAGSPLHF,TGCGCCAGCAGTGAGGGGGCTGGTTCACCCCTCCACTTT
TRBV28,NA,TRBJ2-2,NA,11,CASGSGGELFF,TGTGCCAGCGGGTCAGGCGGGGAGCTGTTTTTT
TRBV7-3,NA,TRBJ2-6,NA,17,CASSPTLLSSGANVLTF,TGTGCCAGCAGCCCGACACTTTTATCCTCTGGGGCCAACGTCCTGACTTTC
TRBV6-5,NA,TRBJ2-7,NA,15,CASSYSRGSSYEQYF,TGTGCCAGCAGTTACTCTAGGGGGTCCTCCTACGAGCAGTACTTC
TRBV5-1,TRBD1,TRBJ2-7,NA,18,CASSLEGLGTGVSYEQYF,TGCGCCAGCAGCTTGGAGGGGTTGGGGACAGGGGTCTCCTACGAGCAGTACTTC
TRBV2,NA,TRBJ1-1,NA,14,CAIRTGGPNTEAFF,TGTGCCATCCGAACGGGGGGGCCGAACACTGAAGCTTTCTTT
TRBV19,TRBD1,TRBJ1-2,NA,13,CASRDREESGYTF,TGTGCCAGCCGGGACAGGGAGGAGAGTGGCTACACCTTC
TRBV7-2,TRBD2,TRBJ2-7,NA,14,CASSVAGTSYEQYF,TGTGCCAGCAGTGTAGCGGGAACATCCTACGAGCAGTACTTC
TRBV25-1,TRBD1,TRBJ1-2,NA,15,CASSGRQGRIGGYTF,TGTGCCAGCAGTGGACGACAGGGAAGGATAGGAGGCTACACCTTC
TRBV2,TRBD1,TRBJ2-7,NA,15,CASNKGQGVVYEQYF,TGTGCCAGCAACAAGGGACAGGGAGTTGTCTACGAGCAGTACTTC
TRBV25-1,TRBD1,TRBJ2-7,NA,14,CAKSARDRDYEQYF,TGTGCCAAGTCGGCCAGGGACAGGGACTACGAGCAGTACTTC
TRBV5-4,TRBD2,TRBJ2-1,NA,17,CASSLPPGRGRHNEQFF,TGTGCCAGCAGCTTGCCCCCCGGGAGGGGAAGACACAATGAGCAGTTCTTC
TRBV5-6,NA,TRBJ2-7,NA,17,CASSFRNRRPSGDEQYF,TGTGCCAGCAGCTTCCGCAACAGGAGACCCTCGGGGGACGAGCAGTACTTC
TRBV9,TRBD1,TRBJ1-2,NA,15,CASSFPGQGPYGYTF,TGTGCCAGCAGCTTCCCGGGACAGGGACCATATGGCTACACCTTC
TRBV19,NA,TRBJ2-7,NA,14,CASRRTRESYEQYF,TGTGCCAGCCGGCGGACGAGGGAGTCCTACGAGCAGTACTTC
TRBV6-5,NA,TRBJ1-3,few,14,CASRWRHSGNTIYF,TGTGCCAGCAGGTGGCGGCACTCTGGAAACACCATATATTTT
TRBV12-3/TRBV12-4,NA,TRBJ1-1,NA,12,CASSFTSTEAFF,TGTGCCAGCAGTTTCACAAGCACTGAAGCTTTCTTT
TRBV4-3,NA,TRBJ2-7,NA,14,CASSPSRPSYEQYF,TGCGCCAGCAGCCCCTCCCGTCCCTCTTACGAGCAGTACTTC
TRBV2,TRBD1,TRBJ1-1,NA,16,CASRLGQGATYTEAFF,TGTGCCAGCAGACTCGGACAGGGGGCTACGTACACTGAAGCTTTCTTT
TRBV27,NA,TRBJ1-5,NA,11,CASRSLTGQHF,TGTGCCAGCAGGTCCCTGACCGGGCAGCATTTT
TRBV10-1,NA,TRBJ1-1,NA,13,CASSVRVNTEAFF,TGCGCCAGCAGTGTACGAGTGAACACTGAAGCTTTCTTT
TRBV21-1,NA,TRBJ2-7,once,15,CASSKGTGTGSEQYF,TGTGCCAGCAGCAAAGGGACCGGGACAGGGAGCGAGCAGTACTTC
TRBV6-6,NA,TRBJ1-4,NA,15,CASSSSVATNEKLFF,TGTGCCAGCAGTTCCTCAGTAGCAACTAATGAAAAACTGTTTTTT
TRBV5-1,NA,TRBJ2-3,NA,15,CASSLRGGSTDTQYF,TGCGCCAGCAGCTTGAGAGGCGGTAGCACAGATACGCAGTATTTT
TRBV2,TRBD1,TRBJ1-5,NA,14,CASTSQGARQPQHF,TGTGCCAGTACCAGTCAGGGGGCCCGACAGCCCCAGCATTTT
TRBV14,NA,TRBJ1-2,NA,13,CASSPRGIDGYTF,TGTGCCAGCAGCCCCCGGGGAATAGATGGCTACACCTTC